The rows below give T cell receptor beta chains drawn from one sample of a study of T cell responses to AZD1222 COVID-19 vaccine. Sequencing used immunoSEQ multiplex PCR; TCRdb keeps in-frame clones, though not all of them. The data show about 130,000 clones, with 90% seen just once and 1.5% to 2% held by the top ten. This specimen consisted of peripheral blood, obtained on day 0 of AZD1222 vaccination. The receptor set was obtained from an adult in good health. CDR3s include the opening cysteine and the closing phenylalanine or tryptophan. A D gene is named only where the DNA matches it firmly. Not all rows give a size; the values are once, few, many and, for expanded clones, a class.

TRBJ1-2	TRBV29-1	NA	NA	CSVLAGTSNYGYTF
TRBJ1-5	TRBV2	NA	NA	CASREDYSNQPQHF
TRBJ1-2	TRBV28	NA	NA	CASSLGGAGYGYTF
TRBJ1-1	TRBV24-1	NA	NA	CATSDFDNTEAFF
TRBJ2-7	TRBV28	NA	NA	CASGVGTYEQYF
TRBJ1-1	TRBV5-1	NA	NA	CASSLEVGVNTEAFF
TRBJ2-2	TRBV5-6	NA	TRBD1	CASSIDRGNTGELFF
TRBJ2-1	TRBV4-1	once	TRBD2	CASSQEGLVYNEQFF
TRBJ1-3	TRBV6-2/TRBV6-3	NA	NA	CASSRTVNSGNTIYF
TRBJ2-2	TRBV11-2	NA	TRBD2	CASSRSGGAQNTGELFF
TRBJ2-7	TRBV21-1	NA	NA	CASSKEVRWGTGAYEQYF
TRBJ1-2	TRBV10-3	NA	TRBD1	CAISADRAEGYTF
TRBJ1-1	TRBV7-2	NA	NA	CASSLDGGEDEAFF
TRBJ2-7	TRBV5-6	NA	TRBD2	CASSLSTSGRESYEQYF